One sample yielded the 30 T cell receptor beta chains listed below, sequenced in a study of post-analysis software for immune sequencing data. Study-level points and caveats: Four or five TRBV segments, TRBV5-6, TRBV5-1 and TRBV20-1 among them, were found more frequent in patients than controls.

Unique molecular identifiers were carried by the TCR beta cDNA libraries. One entry per CDR3 protein results from TCRdb running MiXCR on the PCR reads. The sample has 550,000 to 700,000 distinct CDR3 sequences, around 44% seen once. No antigen is known for these receptors. Sequenced input: blood. These receptor sequences come from a girl aged 10 to 17 with multiple sclerosis.

This clonotype occurred a few times. The chain combines TRBV9 with TRBJ2-1; D remains ambiguous. The CDR3 contains 13 residues. V lost 3 bases and J 1 base, leaving 5 bases between the germline ends. Looked up from germline, CDR1 is SGDLS and CDR2 is YYNGEE. In DNA form, the CDR3 reads TGTGCCAGCAGCGCTTATTCCTACAATGAGCAGTTCTTC. Protein product: CASSAYSYNEQFF.

This chain links TRBV15 with TRBJ1-1, with D maybe TRBD1 (5 bases). The CDR3 is 14 residues long. Looked up from germline, CDR1 is LNHNV and CDR2 is YYDKDF (reference sequence). V shed 3 bases and J shed 4 bases, with 12 bases lying between them. The CDR3 DNA sequence: TGTGCCACCAGCAGGGACGGGGACGGCACTGAAGCTTTCTTT. It specifies CATSRDGDGTEAFF.

This sequence joins TRBV21-1 and TRBJ2-1. TRBV21-1 is described as a pseudogene. This CDR3 has 11 amino acids. CDR3: CASSKDYEQFF. As DNA, the CDR3 is TGTGCCAGCAGCAAAGATTATGAGCAGTTCTTC.

As for this clonotype: Mismatch with germline at one junction end may stem from a read error. The chain has TRBV6-2 or TRBV6-3 and TRBJ1-2; D unclear. This CDR3 contains 13 residues. From germline, CDR1 is MNHEY and CDR2 SVGEGT. As DNA, the CDR3 is TGTACCAGCAGTTCAGCCAACTCCCTTGGCTACACCTTC. It is translated as CTSSSANSLGYTF.

The V call is TRBV5-6, the J call TRBJ2-1; 10 bases map to TRBD1. The J segment lost 1 base and the V segment lost 3 bases, leaving 4 bases of the junction unmatched. CDR1 is SGHDT and CDR2 is YYEEEE in the germline V gene. The CDR3 runs 16 residues. CDR3 nucleotides: TGTGCCAGCAGCTGGACGGGACAGGGGTCCTACAATGAGCAGTTCTTC. Its protein product is CASSWTGQGSYNEQFF.

This rearrangement joins TRBV20-1 to TRBJ2-5; 11 nucleotides line up with TRBD2. Trimming cost V 3 bases and J 3 bases; bases outside gene matches: 6. Germline values: CDR1 DFQATT, CDR2 SNEGSKA (reference sequence). The CDR3 has 15 residues. CDR3 coding DNA: TGCAGTGCTAGCCTCGGGGGACTAGCGGAAGAGACCCAGTACTTC. Amino acid sequence: CSASLGGLAEETQYF.

The chain employs TRBV5-6 and TRBJ1-1; D is unresolved. Trimming stripped 7 bases from V and 5 bases from J, with 18 bases between. Germline V lookup: CDR1 SGHDT, CDR2 YYEEEE. This CDR3 has 14 amino acids. The CDR3 loop reads CASLAPGVQTEAFF. The CDR3 region has the DNA TGTGCCAGCCTTGCACCGGGAGTGCAAACTGAAGCTTTCTTT.

The V gene is TRBV4-1, the J gene TRBJ1-4, with D perhaps matching TRBD1 (6 bases). The germline V and J ends were trimmed by 3 bases and 5 bases, with 19 bases remaining between them. The CDR3 length is 17 residues. Germline V gene lookup returns CDR1 MGHRA and CDR2 YSYEKL. The CDR3 nucleotides read TGCGCCAGCAGCCAGTATCCCGGGACAACAGGAAATGAAAAACTGTTTTTT. Translating gives CASSQYPGTTGNEKLFF.

The chain carries TRBV12-3 or TRBV12-4 and TRBJ2-1; 9 positions match TRBD2. Trimming removed 5 bases from V and 3 bases from J; junction bases left unmatched: 5. This CDR3 contains 15 residues. This chain's CDR3 is CASSPRTSVYNEQFF. The DNA of the CDR3 is TGTGCCAGCAGTCCCAGGACTAGCGTCTACAATGAGCAGTTCTTC.

The chain employs TRBV7-3 and TRBJ2-3; the D is unclear. This CDR3 spans 13 amino acids. The germline V gene has CDR1 SGHTA and CDR2 FQGTGA. V lost 6 bases and J 2 bases, leaving 9 bases between the germline ends. CDR3 region: CASSLLLTDTQYF. The CDR3 region has the DNA TGTGCCAGCAGTCTTCTCCTCACAGATACGCAGTATTTT.

The V call is TRBV10-3, the J call TRBJ2-1; D remains ambiguous. The germline V gene encodes CDR1 ENHRY and CDR2 SYGVKD. The CDR3 has 11 residues. V lost 0 bases and J lost 8, with 2 bases in between. The CDR3 bases are TGTGCCATCAGTGAGTCGTATGAGCAGTTCTTC. Translation gives CAISESYEQFF.

This clonotype was recorded many times. The chain carries TRBV7-9 and TRBJ2-7; 10 bases line up with TRBD2. Germline V lookup: CDR1 SEHNR, CDR2 FQNEAQ (reference sequence). The CDR3 has 15 residues. The ends lost 5 bases at V and 2 bases at J; junction bases unmatched: 6. CDR3 residues: CASSPGLAEPYEQYF. The DNA for the CDR3 is TGTGCCAGCAGCCCTGGACTAGCGGAGCCCTACGAGCAGTACTTC. Full variable domain (outside the CDR3, taken from reference TRBV7-9 and TRBJ2-7): DTGVSQNPRHKITKRGQNVTFRCDPISEHNRLYWYRQTLGQGPEFLTYFQNEAQLEKSRLLSDRFSAERPKGSFSTLEIQRTEQGDSAMYLCASSPGLAEPYEQYFGPGTRLTVT.

The rearrangement uses TRBV12-3 or TRBV12-4 and TRBJ2-3; 14 nucleotides match TRBD2. The CDR3 is 16 amino acids. The V gene end was trimmed by 8 bases and the J gene end by 2 bases; junction bases not matched to a gene: 6. The CDR3 region has the DNA TGTGCCAGCGGCTGGACTAGCGGGGGGCCCACAGATACGCAGTATTTT. This sequence encodes CASGWTSGGPTDTQYF.

The chain employs TRBV11-1 and TRBJ2-3; D uncertain. The CDR3 is 12 residues long. Per germline, CDR1 SGHAT and CDR2 FQDESV (reference sequence). Trimming took 8 bases from V and 6 from J, leaving 12 bases between them. In DNA form, the CDR3 reads TGTGCCAGCGCTGGTAATGTGGATACGCAGTATTTT. It specifies CASAGNVDTQYF. Full variable domain (remainder filled in from reference TRBV11-1 and TRBJ2-3): EAEVAQSPRYKITEKSQAVAFWCDPISGHATLYWYRQILGQGPELLVQFQDESVVDDSQLPKDRFSAERLKGVDSTLKIQPAELGDSAMYLCASAGNVDTQYFGPGTRLTVL.

This clonotype was seen a handful of times. The CDR3 DNA reads TGCAGCGTTGAAGCACCGGGGACCACCTATGGCTACACCTTC. This codes for CSVEAPGTTYGYTF. The chain uses TRBV29-1 and TRBJ1-2; possibly TRBD1 for D (5 bases). V lost 1 base, J lost 4 bases, and 13 bases lay in between. The CDR3 spans 14 residues. Looked up from germline, CDR1 is SQVTM and CDR2 is ANQGSEA.

This rearrangement joins TRBV12-3 or TRBV12-4 to TRBJ1-5; 9 bases agree with TRBD1. CDR3 length: 15 amino acids. The V and J ends lost 6 bases and 6 bases, in that order; junction bases with no gene match: 9. The DNA for the CDR3 is TGTGCCAGCAGCGACGACAGGGGGGGAGCTCAGCCCCAGCATTTT. Its protein product is CASSDDRGGAQPQHF.

This chain connects TRBV9 to TRBJ2-5, with TRBD1 identical over 11 bases. Germline CDR1 reads SGDLS; CDR2 reads YYNGEE. The length of the CDR3 is 15 residues. J lost 4 bases, V lost 2 bases, and 4 bases had no gene match. The CDR3, as DNA: TGTGCCAGCAGCGTGGGACAGGGGGTAGGAGAGACCCAGTACTTC. This translates into CASSVGQGVGETQYF.

The V and J genes are TRBV14 and TRBJ2-7; unclear D gene. Germline CDR1 is SGHDN and CDR2 is FVKESK. There are 13 residues in the CDR3. Trimming stripped 3 bases from V and 1 base from J, with 7 bases between. CDR3 in DNA: TGTGCCAGCAGCCAGTGGGGTTCCTACGAGCAGTACTTC. Translation gives CASSQWGSYEQYF.

This clonotype was picked up a small number of times. This rearrangement joins TRBV12-3 or TRBV12-4 to TRBJ1-2; maybe TRBD1 (6 bases). The CDR3 covers 13 residues. The V end was cut by 4 bases, the J end by 2 bases, with 8 bases between. CDR3 sequence reads: CASSWTVNYGYTF. CDR3 DNA: TGTGCCAGCAGTTGGACAGTCAACTATGGCTACACCTTC.

The rearrangement uses TRBV5-1 and TRBJ2-3; D is unresolved. The V gene's germline CDR1 is SGHRS and CDR2 YFSETQ. The length of the CDR3 is 15 residues. V was cut by 1 base and J by 1 base, with 10 bases left in between. The CDR3 DNA reads TGCGCCAGCAGCTTGTGGGATATTCGCACAGATACGCAGTATTTT. Protein product: CASSLWDIRTDTQYF.

The chain uses TRBV14 and TRBJ2-3; no firm D call. The V gene's germline CDR1 is SGHDN and CDR2 FVKESK. CDR3 length: 14 amino acids. V was clipped by 5 bases and J by 5 bases, with 14 bases between them. CDR3 in DNA: TGTGCCAGCAGCTCAGATTGGGGTGGAGATACGCAGTATTTT. Protein: CASSSDWGGDTQYF. Full variable domain (outside the CDR3, taken from reference TRBV14 and TRBJ2-3): EAGVTQFPSHSVIEKGQTVTLRCDPISGHDNLYWYRRVMGKEIKFLLHFVKESKQDESGMPNNRFLAERTGGTYSTLKVQPAELEDSGVYFCASSSDWGGDTQYFGPGTRLTVL.

The rearrangement joins TRBV7-3 to TRBJ1-4, with a tentative D call TRBD1 (5 bases). The germline CDR1 and CDR2 sequences are SGHTA and FQGTGA. Trimming left V 3 bases short and J 8 bases short, with 10 bases between. This CDR3 spans 13 amino acids. The CDR3 DNA reads TGTGCCAGCAGCTTCGGGGCGGGGGAAAAACTGTTTTTT. Its translation is CASSFGAGEKLFF.

J is TRBJ2-3 and V is TRBV7-2, with 11 bases matching TRBD2. The CDR3 length is 18 residues. Germline CDR1 SGHTA, CDR2 FQGNSA. After removal of 6 bases from V and 4 bases from J, the junction contained 15 bases not matched to a gene. The CDR3 DNA sequence: TGTGCCAGCAGTATGGGGGCCCAAGGACTAGCGGGCGCAGATACGCAGTATTTT. This encodes CASSMGAQGLAGADTQYF.

The gene calls are TRBV4-1 and TRBJ2-1; 7 bases fit TRBD2. This CDR3 has 17 amino acids. CDR1 and CDR2 (germline): MGHRA, YSYEKL. Unmatched junction bases numbered 8, after V lost 0 bases and J lost 3 bases. The CDR3 reads CASSQEYGQRDYNEQFF. The CDR3 nucleotides are TGCGCCAGCAGCCAAGAATACGGCCAGCGGGACTACAATGAGCAGTTCTTC.

V gene TRBV4-2 combines with J gene TRBJ1-6, with D unresolved. V dropped 0 bases and J dropped 7 bases, with 7 bases sitting between them. Germline CDR1 LGHNA, CDR2 YNFKEQ. This CDR3 is 14 amino acids long. In DNA, the CDR3 is TGTGCCAGCAGCCAAGAAGTTGAAAATTCACCCCTCCACTTT. Translated: CASSQEVENSPLHF.

This clonotype was detected only a few times. The CDR3 region is CASSLAGGGASETQYF. As DNA, the CDR3 is TGCGCCAGCAGCTTGGCCGGCGGGGGGGCCTCAGAGACCCAGTACTTC. The chain couples TRBV5-1 to TRBJ2-5; TRBD2 matches at 9 bases. CDR3 size: 16 residues. V was pared by 0 bases and J by 4 bases, with 7 bases of the junction left unmatched. In germline, CDR1 is SGHRS, CDR2 YFSETQ. Together with reference TRBV5-1 and TRBJ2-5, the CDR3 gives the full variable domain: KAGVTQTPRYLIKTRGQQVTLSCSPISGHRSVSWYQQTPGQGLQFLFEYFSETQRNKGNFPGRFSGRQFSNSRSEMNVSTLELGDSALYLCASSLAGGGASETQYFGPGTRLLVL.

V usage is TRBV6-1 and J usage is TRBJ1-2, with D unresolved. The CDR3 covers 14 residues. The germline gives CDR1 MNHNS, CDR2 SASEGT. V lost 6 bases and J lost 0, with 11 bases in between. DNA for the CDR3: TGTGCCAGCAGAGTTGGGAACTCTAACTATGGCTACACCTTC. This encodes CASRVGNSNYGYTF.

This clonotype was found a few times. The rearrangement links TRBV4-1 to TRBJ2-7, with 8 nucleotides matching TRBD2. J was trimmed by 4 bases and V by 0 bases; bases with no gene match: 8. In germline, CDR1 is MGHRA, CDR2 YSYEKL. The CDR3 loop spans 16 amino acids. The CDR3 protein is CASSQDSPSGHYEQYF. The CDR3 region has the DNA TGCGCCAGCAGCCAAGATTCCCCTAGCGGGCATTACGAGCAGTACTTC.

The chain is built from TRBV5-1 and TRBJ2-5, with TRBD1 as a possible D gene (5 bases). In germline, CDR1 is SGHRS, CDR2 YFSETQ. CDR3 length: 13 amino acids. Trimming cost V 5 bases and J 5 bases, with 13 bases left between them. In nucleotides, the CDR3 is TGCGCCAGCAGTCATCAGGGCCCCGAGACCCAGTACTTC. Its translation is CASSHQGPETQYF.

This clonotype was found a few times. This sequence joins TRBV12-3 or TRBV12-4 and TRBJ1-5, with D hard to call. The V and J ends lost 3 bases and 0 bases respectively, with 9 bases between them. The length of the CDR3 is 15 residues. The CDR3 reads CASSLTHYSNQPQHF. The CDR3 nucleotides read TGTGCCAGCAGTTTGACTCACTATAGCAATCAGCCCCAGCATTTT.